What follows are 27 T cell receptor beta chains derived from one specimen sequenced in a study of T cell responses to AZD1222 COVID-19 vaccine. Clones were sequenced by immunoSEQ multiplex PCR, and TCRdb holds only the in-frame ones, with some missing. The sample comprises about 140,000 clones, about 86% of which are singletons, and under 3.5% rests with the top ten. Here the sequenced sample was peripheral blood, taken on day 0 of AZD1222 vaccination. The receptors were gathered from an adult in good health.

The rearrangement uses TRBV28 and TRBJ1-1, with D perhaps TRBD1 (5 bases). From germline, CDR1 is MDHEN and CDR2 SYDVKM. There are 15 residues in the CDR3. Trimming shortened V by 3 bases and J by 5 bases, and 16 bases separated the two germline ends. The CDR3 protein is CASSFPRAGRTEAFF. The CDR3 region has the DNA TGTGCCAGCAGTTTCCCTCGGGCAGGGAGAACTGAAGCTTTCTTT.

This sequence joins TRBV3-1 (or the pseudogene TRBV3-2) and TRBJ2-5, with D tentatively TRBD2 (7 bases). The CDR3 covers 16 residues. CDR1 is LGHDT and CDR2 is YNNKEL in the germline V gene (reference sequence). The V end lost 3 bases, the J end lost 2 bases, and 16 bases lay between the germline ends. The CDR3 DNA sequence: TGTGCCAGCAGCCATCCCAGGGAGGGGGTTCAAGAGACCCAGTACTTC. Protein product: CASSHPREGVQETQYF.

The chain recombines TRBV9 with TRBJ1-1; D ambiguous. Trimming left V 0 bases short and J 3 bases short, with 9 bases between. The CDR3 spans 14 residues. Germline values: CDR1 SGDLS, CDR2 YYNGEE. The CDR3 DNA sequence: TGTGCCAGCAGCGTAGGAGTCCGGTACACTGAAGCTTTCTTT. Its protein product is CASSVGVRYTEAFF.

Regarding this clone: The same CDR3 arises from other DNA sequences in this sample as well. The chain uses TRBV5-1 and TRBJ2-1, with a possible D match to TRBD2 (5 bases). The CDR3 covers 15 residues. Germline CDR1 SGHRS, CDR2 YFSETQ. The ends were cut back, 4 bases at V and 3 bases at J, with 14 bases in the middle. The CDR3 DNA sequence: TGCGCCAGCAGCCCCGGGCTAGCCGACTACAATGAGCAGTTCTTC. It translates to CASSPGLADYNEQFF.

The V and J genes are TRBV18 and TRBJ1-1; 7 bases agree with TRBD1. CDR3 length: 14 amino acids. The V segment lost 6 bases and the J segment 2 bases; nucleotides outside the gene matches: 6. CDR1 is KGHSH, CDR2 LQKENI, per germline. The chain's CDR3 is CASSLDRVNTEAFF. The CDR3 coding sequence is TGTGCCAGCTCTCTCGACAGGGTTAACACTGAAGCTTTCTTT.

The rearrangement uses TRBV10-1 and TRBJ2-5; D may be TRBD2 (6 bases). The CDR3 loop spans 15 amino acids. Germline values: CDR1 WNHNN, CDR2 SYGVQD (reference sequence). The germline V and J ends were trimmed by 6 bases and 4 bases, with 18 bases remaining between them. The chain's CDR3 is CASSRGLPGRETQYF. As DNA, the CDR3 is TGCGCCAGCAGCCGGGGACTGCCCGGGCGAGAGACCCAGTACTTC.

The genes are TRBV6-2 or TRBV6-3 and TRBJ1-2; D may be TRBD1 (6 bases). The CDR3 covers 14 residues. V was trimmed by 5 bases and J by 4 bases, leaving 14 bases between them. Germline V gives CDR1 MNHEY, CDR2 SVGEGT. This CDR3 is CASSTPGTIYGYTF. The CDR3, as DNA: TGTGCCAGCAGTACCCCCGGGACAATCTATGGCTACACCTTC.

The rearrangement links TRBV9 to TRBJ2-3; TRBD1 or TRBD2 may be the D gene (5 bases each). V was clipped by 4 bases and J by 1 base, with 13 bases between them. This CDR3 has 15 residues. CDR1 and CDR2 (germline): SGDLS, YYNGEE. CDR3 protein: CASSSGPTRTDTQYF. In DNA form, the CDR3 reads TGTGCCAGCAGCTCGGGACCCACCCGCACAGATACGCAGTATTTT. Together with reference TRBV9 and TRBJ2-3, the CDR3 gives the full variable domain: DSGVTQTPKHLITATGQRVTLRCSPRSGDLSVYWYQQSLDQGLQFLIQYYNGEERAKGNILERFSAQQFPDLHSELNLSSLELGDSALYFCASSSGPTRTDTQYFGPGTRLTVL.

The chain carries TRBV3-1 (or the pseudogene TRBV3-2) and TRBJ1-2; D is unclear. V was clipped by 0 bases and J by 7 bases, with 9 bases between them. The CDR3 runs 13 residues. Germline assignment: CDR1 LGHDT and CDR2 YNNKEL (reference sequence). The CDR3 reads CASSQDRQSGYTF. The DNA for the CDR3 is TGTGCCAGCAGCCAAGATAGGCAGAGTGGCTACACCTTC.

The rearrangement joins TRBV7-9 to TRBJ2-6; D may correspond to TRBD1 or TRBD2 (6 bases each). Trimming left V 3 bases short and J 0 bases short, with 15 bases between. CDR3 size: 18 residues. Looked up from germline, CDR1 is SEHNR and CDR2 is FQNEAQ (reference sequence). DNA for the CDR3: TGTGCCAGCAGCTTGGGGAGGACAGTGGTCTCTGGGGCCAACGTCCTGACTTTC. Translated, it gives CASSLGRTVVSGANVLTF.

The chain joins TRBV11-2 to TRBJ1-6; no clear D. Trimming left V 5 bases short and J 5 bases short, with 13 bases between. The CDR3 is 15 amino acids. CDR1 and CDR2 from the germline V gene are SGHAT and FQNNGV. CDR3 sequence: CASSRLGGDNSPLHF. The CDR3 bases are TGTGCCAGCAGCCGTCTAGGCGGAGATAATTCACCCCTCCACTTT.

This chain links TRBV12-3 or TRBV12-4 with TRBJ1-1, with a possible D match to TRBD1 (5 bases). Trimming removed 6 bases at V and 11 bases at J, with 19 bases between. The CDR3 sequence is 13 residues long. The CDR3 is CASSPYLGPLAFF. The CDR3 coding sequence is TGTGCCAGCAGCCCTTACTTGGGACCATTGGCTTTCTTT.

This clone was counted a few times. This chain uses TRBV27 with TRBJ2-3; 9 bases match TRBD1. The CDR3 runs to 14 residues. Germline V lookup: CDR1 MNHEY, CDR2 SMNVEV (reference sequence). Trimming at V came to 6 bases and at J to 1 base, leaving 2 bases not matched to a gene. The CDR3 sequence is CASRRTGGTDTQYF. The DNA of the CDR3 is TGTGCCAGCAGACGGACAGGGGGCACAGATACGCAGTATTTT.

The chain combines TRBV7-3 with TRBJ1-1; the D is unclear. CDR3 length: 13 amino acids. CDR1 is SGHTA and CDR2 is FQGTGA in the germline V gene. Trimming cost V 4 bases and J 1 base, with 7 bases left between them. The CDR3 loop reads CASSSGPNTEAFF. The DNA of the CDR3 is TGTGCCAGCAGCTCCGGGCCGAACACTGAAGCTTTCTTT. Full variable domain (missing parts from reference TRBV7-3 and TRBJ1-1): GAGVSQTPSNKVTEKGKYVELRCDPISGHTALYWYRQSLGQGPEFLIYFQGTGAADDSGLPNDRFFAVRPEGSVSTLKIQRTERGDSAVYLCASSSGPNTEAFFGQGTRLTVV.

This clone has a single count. CDR3 in amino acids: CASRPLQGRGDTEAFF. The CDR3 region has the DNA TGTGCCAGCAGACCCCTACAGGGGAGGGGAGACACTGAAGCTTTCTTT. The chain has TRBV11-2 and TRBJ1-1, with 7 bases fitting TRBD1. CDR3 size: 16 residues. V gave up 6 bases and J gave up 3 bases; unmatched junction bases: 13. Looked up from germline, CDR1 is SGHAT and CDR2 is FQNNGV.

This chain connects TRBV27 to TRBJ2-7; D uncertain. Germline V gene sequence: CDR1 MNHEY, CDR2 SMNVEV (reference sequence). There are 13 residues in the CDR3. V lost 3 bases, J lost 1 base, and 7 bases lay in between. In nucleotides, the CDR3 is TGTGCCAGCAGTTTCGGGCCGTCCTACGAGCAGTACTTC. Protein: CASSFGPSYEQYF.

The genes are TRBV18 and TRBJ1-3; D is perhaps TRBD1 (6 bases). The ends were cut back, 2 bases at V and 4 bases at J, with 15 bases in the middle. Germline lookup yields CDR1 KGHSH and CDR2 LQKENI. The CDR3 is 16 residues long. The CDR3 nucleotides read TGTGCCAGCTCACCAATTGGGGGCGCGGAGGGAAACACCATATATTTT. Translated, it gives CASSPIGGAEGNTIYF. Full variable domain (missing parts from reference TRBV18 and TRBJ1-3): NAGVMQNPRHLVRRRGQEARLRCSPMKGHSHVYWYRQLPEEGLKFMVYLQKENIIDESGMPKERFSAEFPKEGPSILRIQQVVRGDSAAYFCASSPIGGAEGNTIYFGEGSWLTVV.

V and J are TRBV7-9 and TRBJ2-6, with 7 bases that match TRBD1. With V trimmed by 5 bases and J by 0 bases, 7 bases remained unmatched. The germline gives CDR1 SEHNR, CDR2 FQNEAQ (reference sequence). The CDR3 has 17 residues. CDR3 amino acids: CASSKGGRGSGANVLTF. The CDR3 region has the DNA TGTGCCAGCAGCAAAGGGGGCAGGGGCTCTGGGGCCAACGTCCTGACTTTC.

The CDR3 DNA reads TGTGCCAGCAGTCGGACAGGGTCGGATCGGGGGGAGCTGTTTTTT. Its translation: CASSRTGSDRGELFF. This rearrangement joins TRBV7-3 to TRBJ2-2; 8 bases match TRBD1. The V and J ends lost 6 bases and 8 bases, in that order; junction bases with no gene match: 11. This CDR3 has 15 amino acids. Germline V gives CDR1 SGHTA, CDR2 FQGTGA. Using reference TRBV7-3 and TRBJ2-2 for the parts outside the CDR3, the full variable domain is GAGVSQTPSNKVTEKGKYVELRCDPISGHTALYWYRQSLGQGPEFLIYFQGTGAADDSGLPNDRFFAVRPEGSVSTLKIQRTERGDSAVYLCASSRTGSDRGELFFGEGSRLTVL.

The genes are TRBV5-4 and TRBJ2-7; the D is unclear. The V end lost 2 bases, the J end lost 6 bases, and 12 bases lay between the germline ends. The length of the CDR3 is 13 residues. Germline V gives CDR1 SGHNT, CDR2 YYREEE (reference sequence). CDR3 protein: CASSFEASGEQYF. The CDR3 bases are TGTGCCAGCAGCTTTGAGGCGTCGGGCGAGCAGTACTTC.

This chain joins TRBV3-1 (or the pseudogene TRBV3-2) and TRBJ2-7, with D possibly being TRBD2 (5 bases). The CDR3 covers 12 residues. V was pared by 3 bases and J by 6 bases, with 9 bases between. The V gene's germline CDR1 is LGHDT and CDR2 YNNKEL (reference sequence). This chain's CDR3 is CASSHGGREQYF. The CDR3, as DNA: TGTGCCAGCAGCCACGGAGGACGCGAGCAGTACTTC.

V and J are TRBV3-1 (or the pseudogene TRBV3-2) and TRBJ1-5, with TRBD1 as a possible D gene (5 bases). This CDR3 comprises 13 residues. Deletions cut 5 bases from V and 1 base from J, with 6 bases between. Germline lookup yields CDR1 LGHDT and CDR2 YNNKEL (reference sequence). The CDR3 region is CASSRDSNQPQHF. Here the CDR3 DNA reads TGTGCCAGCAGCAGGGACAGCAATCAGCCCCAGCATTTT.

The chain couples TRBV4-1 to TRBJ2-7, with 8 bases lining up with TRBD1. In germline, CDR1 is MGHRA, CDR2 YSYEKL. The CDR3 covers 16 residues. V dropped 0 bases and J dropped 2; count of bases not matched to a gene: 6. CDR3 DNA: TGCGCCAGCAGCCAAGAGACAACAGGGGGACCCTACGAGCAGTACTTC. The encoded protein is CASSQETTGGPYEQYF.

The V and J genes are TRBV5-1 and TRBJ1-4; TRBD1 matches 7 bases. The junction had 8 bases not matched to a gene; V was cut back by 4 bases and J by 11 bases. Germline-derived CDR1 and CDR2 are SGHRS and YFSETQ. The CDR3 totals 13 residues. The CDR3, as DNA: TGCGCCAGCAGCCCCCTAGAGGGACAGAAACTGTTTTTT. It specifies CASSPLEGQKLFF. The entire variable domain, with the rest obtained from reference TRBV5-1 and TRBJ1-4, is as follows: KAGVTQTPRYLIKTRGQQVTLSCSPISGHRSVSWYQQTPGQGLQFLFEYFSETQRNKGNFPGRFSGRQFSNSRSEMNVSTLELGDSALYLCASSPLEGQKLFFGSGTQLSVL.

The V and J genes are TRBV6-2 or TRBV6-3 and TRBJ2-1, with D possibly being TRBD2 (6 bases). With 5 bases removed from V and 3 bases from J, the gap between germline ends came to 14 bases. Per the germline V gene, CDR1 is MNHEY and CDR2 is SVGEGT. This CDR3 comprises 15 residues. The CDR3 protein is CASSDGSEGYNEQFF. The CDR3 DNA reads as TGTGCCAGCAGTGACGGATCGGAGGGCTACAATGAGCAGTTCTTC.

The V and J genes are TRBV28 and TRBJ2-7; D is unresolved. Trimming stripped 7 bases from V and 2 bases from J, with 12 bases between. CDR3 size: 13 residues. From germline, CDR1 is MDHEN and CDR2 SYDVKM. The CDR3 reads CASNSATAYEQYF. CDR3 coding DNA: TGTGCCAGCAATTCCGCCACGGCCTACGAGCAGTACTTC.

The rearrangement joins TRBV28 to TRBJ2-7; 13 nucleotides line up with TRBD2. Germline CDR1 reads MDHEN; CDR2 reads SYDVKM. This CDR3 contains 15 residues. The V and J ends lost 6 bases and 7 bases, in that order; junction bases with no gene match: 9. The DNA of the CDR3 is TGTGCCAGCAGGCGCTCGGGACTAGCGGGGTGGGAGCAGTACTTC. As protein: CASRRSGLAGWEQYF.